Below, one T cell receptor beta chain is given with its context. Its specificity is not known. With V trimmed by 5 bases and J by 7 bases, 4 bases remained unmatched. The CDR3 length is 14 residues. The germline V gene encodes CDR1 SGHTA and CDR2 FQGTGA. Using immunoSEQ multiplex PCR, the repertoire was profiled, and TCRdb retains in-frame clones only, with some absent. The table has 350,000 to 450,000 clones, 89% seen once. Treatment: around 19 received Ad26.COV2.S at low or high dose, single or two shots; roughly 5 received placebo; per-sample allocation not given. Specimens were obtained on day 63 following the first vaccine or placebo injection. This entry comes from a study of Ad26.COV2.S vaccination and SARS-CoV-2 variants. Points from the study as a whole: Substantial breadth was reported for post-vaccination spike-specific CD8+ and CD4+ T cells.

Sequenced material: peripheral blood, taken in a trial of Ad26.COV2.S vaccine versus placebo. This chain links TRBV7-3 with TRBJ2-1; 11 nucleotides match TRBD2. The sequence was obtained from a person aged 18-65 years who received the Ad26.COV2.S COVID-19 vaccine or a placebo. The CDR3 DNA sequence: TGTGCCAGCAGCGCTAGCGGGAGGTGGAATGAGCAGTTCTTC. This encodes CASSASGRWNEQFF.